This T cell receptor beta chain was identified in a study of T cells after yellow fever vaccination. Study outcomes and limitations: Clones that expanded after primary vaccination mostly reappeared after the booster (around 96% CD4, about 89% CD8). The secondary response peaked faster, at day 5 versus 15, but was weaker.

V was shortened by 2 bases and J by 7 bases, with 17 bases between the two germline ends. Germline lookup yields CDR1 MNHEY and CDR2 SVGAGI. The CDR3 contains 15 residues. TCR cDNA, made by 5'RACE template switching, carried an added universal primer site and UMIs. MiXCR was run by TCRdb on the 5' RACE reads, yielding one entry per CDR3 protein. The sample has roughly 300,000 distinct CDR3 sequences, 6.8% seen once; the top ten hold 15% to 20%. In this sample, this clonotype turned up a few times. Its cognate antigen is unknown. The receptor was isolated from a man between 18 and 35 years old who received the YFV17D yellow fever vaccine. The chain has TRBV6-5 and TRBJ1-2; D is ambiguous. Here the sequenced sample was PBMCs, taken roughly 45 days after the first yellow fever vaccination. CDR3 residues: CASSYRSQAAGGYTF. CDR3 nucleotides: TGTGCCAGCAGTTACAGGTCCCAGGCCGCAGGTGGCTACACCTTC.